The rows below give T cell receptor beta chains drawn from one sample of a study of T cell responses to AZD1222 COVID-19 vaccine. Data came from immunoSEQ multiplex PCR; TCRdb stores just in-frame clones and leaves some out. The sample consists of approximately 150,000 clones, more than 85% of them appearing once. Sequences were derived from peripheral blood, sampled on day 0 of AZD1222 vaccination. These receptors originate from an adult in good health. The CDR3 runs from the conserved cysteine through the conserved F or W. A D gene is named only where the DNA matches it firmly. Only some rows state a clone size, as once, few, many or a class for expanded clones.

size	D	V	J	CDR3	DNA
-	TRBD1	TRBV9	TRBJ1-3	CASSDSGGSGNTIYF	TGTGCCAGCAGCGACTCAGGGGGCTCTGGAAACACCATATATTTT
-	-	TRBV2	TRBJ2-7	CASSEETGQREQYF	TGTGCCAGCAGTGAAGAGACAGGTCAACGCGAGCAGTACTTC
-	TRBD1	TRBV30	TRBJ1-4	CAWSVHGGQGDEKLFF	TGTGCCTGGAGTGTACATGGGGGACAGGGGGATGAAAAACTGTTTTTT
-	-	TRBV11-1	TRBJ2-7	CASSLPGAADYEQYF	TGTGCCAGCAGTCTCCCGGGAGCGGCAGACTACGAGCAGTACTTC
-	-	TRBV7-3	TRBJ2-3	CASSLGGPSGNTQYF	TGTGCCAGCAGCTTAGGGGGACCTAGTGGCAATACGCAGTATTTT
-	-	TRBV9	TRBJ1-4	CASSVASRPEKLFF	TGTGCCAGCAGCGTAGCTTCTAGGCCCGAAAAACTGTTTTTT
-	-	TRBV6-1	TRBJ1-5	CASRHGQLSNQPQHF	TGTGCCAGCAGACACGGACAACTTAGCAATCAGCCCCAGCATTTT
once	-	TRBV23-1	TRBJ2-1	CASVCRGLKYNEQFF	TGCGCCAGCGTCTGCAGGGGCCTGAAATACAATGAGCAGTTCTTC
-	-	TRBV19	TRBJ1-4	CASRNSGTASEKLFF	TGTGCCAGTCGAAATTCCGGGACGGCTAGTGAAAAACTGTTTTTT
-	-	TRBV12-3/TRBV12-4	TRBJ2-5	CASSLVQETQYF	TGTGCCAGCAGTTTAGTCCAAGAGACCCAGTACTTC
-	TRBD1	TRBV2	TRBJ2-7	CASRKRTDRFDEQYF	TGTGCCAGCAGGAAAAGAACGGACAGGTTCGACGAGCAGTACTTC
-	-	TRBV30	TRBJ2-7	CAWSPGLLSYEQYF	TGTGCCTGGAGTCCGGGGCTACTCTCCTACGAGCAGTACTTC
-	-	TRBV24-1	TRBJ2-2	CATSESGLHTGELFF	TGTGCCACCAGTGAGTCGGGACTGCACACCGGGGAGCTGTTTTTT
-	TRBD2	TRBV11-2	TRBJ2-5	CASSFGAGGPQETQYF	TGTGCCAGCAGCTTCGGAGCGGGGGGCCCCCAAGAGACCCAGTACTTC
-	TRBD1	TRBV2	TRBJ1-4	CAGQGAGFNEKLFF	TGTGCCGGACAGGGGGCGGGTTTTAATGAAAAACTGTTTTTT
-	-	TRBV5-1	TRBJ2-2	CASSLTVAGELFF	TGCGCCAGCAGCTTAACGGTTGCAGGGGAGCTGTTTTTT
-	-	TRBV28	TRBJ2-2	CASSPQRGIVGELFF	TGTGCCAGCAGCCCACAAAGGGGGATAGTCGGGGAGCTGTTTTTT
-	TRBD1	TRBV12-5	TRBJ2-2	CASGQDRGGTGELFF	TGTGCTAGTGGTCAAGACAGGGGAGGAACCGGGGAGCTGTTTTTT
-	-	TRBV20-1	TRBJ2-7	CSASEGGSSYEQYF	TGCAGTGCTAGTGAGGGGGGAAGCTCCTACGAGCAGTACTTC
once	-	TRBV5-6	TRBJ1-5	CASSSFTLNQPQHF	TGTGCCAGCAGCTCCTTCACTCTAAATCAGCCCCAGCATTTT